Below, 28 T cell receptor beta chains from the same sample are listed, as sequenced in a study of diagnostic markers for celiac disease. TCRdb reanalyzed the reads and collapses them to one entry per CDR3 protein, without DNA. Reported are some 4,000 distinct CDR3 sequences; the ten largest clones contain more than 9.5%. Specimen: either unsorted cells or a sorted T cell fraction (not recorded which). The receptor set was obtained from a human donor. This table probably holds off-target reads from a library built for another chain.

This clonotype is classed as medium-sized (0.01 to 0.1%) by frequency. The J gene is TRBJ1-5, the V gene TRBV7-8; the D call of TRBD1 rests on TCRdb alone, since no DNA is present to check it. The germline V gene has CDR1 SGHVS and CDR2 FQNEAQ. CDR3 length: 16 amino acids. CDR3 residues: CASSPDRGRRNQPQHF.

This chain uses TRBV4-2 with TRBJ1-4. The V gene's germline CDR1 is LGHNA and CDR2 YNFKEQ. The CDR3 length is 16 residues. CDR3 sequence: CASSQDLEGEDEKLFF.

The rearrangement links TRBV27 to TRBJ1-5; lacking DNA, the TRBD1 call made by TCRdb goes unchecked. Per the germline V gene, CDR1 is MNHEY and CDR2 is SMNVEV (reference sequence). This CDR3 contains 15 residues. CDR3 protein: CASSLSTGGYQPQHF.

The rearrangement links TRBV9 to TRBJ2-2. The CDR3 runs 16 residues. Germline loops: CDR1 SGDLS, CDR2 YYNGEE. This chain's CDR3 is CASSVGPTTNTGELFF.

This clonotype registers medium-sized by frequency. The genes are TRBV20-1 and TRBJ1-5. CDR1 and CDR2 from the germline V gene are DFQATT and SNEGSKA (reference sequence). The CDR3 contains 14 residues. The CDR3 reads CSARGEHGGSSQHF.

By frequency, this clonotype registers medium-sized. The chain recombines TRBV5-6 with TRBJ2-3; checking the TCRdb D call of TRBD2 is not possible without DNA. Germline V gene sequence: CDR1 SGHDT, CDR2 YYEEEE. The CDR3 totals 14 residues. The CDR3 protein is CASERAGGTDTQYF. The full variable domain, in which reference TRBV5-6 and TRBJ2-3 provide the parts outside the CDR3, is DAGVTQSPTHLIKTRGQQVTLRCSPKSGHDTVSWYQQALGQGPQFIFQYYEEEERQRGNFPDRFSGHQFPNYSSELNVNALLLGDSALYLCASERAGGTDTQYFGPGTRLTVL.

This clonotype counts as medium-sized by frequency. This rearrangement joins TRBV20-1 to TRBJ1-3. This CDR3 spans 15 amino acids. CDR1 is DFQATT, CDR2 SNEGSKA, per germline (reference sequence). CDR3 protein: CSASGDTSSGNTIYF.

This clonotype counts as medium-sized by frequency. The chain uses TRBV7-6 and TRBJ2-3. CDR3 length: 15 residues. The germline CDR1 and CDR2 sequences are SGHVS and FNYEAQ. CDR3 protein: CASSLARYGTDTQYF. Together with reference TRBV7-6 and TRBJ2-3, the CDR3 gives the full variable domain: GAGVSQSPRYKVTKRGQDVALRCDPISGHVSLYWYRQALGQGPEFLTYFNYEAQQDKSGLPNDRFSAERPEGSISTLTIQRTEQRDSAMYRCASSLARYGTDTQYFGPGTRLTVL.

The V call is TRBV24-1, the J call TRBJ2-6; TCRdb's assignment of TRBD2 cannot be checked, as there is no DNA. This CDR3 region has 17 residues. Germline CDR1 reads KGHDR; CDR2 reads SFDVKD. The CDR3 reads CATSDSGLISGANVLTF.

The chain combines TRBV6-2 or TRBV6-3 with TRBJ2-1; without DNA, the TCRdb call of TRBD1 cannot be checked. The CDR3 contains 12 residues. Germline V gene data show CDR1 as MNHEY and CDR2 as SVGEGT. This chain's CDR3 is CASSYEGGEQFF.

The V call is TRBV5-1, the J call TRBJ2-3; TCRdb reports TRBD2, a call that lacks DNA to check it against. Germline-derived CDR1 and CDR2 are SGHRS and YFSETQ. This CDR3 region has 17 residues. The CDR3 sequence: CASSSKPLAGGSDTQYF.

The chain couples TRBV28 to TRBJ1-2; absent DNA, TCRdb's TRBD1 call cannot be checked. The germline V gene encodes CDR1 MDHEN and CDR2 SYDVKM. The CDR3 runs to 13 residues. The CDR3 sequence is CASQRGTGGGYTF.

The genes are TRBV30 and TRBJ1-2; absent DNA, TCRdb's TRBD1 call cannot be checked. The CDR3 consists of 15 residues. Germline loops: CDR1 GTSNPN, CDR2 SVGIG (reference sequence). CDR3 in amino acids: CAWSYYGGALRGYTF.

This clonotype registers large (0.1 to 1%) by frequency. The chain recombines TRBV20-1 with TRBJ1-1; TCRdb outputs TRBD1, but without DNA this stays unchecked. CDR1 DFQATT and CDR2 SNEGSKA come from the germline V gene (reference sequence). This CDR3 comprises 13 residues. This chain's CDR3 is CSATRGGYTEAFF.

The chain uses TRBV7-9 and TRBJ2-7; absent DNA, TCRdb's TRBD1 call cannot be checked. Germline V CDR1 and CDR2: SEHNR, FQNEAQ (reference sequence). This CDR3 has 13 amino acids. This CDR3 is CASSLAGGHEQYF. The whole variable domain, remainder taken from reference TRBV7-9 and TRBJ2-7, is DTGVSQNPRHKITKRGQNVTFRCDPISEHNRLYWYRQTLGQGPEFLTYFQNEAQLEKSRLLSDRFSAERPKGSFSTLEIQRTEQGDSAMYLCASSLAGGHEQYFGPGTRLTVT.

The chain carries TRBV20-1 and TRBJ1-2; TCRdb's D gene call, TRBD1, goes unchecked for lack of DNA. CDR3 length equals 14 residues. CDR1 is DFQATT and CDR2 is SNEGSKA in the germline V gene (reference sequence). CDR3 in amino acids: CSARDPQGGDGYTF.

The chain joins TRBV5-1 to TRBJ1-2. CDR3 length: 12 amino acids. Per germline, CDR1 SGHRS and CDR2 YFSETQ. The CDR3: CASSLFGVDYTF.

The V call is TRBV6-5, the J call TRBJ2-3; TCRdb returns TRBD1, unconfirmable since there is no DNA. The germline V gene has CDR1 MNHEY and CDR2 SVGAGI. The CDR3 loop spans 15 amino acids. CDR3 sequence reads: CASSYVRGGGDTQYF.

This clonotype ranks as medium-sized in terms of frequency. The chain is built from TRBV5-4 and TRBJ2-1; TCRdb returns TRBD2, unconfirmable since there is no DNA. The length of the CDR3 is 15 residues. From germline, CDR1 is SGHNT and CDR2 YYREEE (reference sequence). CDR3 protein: CASSLGRARYNEQFF.

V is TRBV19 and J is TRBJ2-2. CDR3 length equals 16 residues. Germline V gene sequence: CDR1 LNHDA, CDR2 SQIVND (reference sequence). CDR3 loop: CASSIDSQVRTGELFF.

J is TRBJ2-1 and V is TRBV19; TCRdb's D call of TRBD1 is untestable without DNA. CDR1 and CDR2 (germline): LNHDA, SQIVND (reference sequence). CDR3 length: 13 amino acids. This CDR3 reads CASSDRPGGEQFF.

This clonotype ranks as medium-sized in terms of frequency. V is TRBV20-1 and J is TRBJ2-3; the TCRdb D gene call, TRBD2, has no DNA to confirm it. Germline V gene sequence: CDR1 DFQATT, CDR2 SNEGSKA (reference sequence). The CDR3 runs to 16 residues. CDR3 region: CSARVPRERATDTQYF.

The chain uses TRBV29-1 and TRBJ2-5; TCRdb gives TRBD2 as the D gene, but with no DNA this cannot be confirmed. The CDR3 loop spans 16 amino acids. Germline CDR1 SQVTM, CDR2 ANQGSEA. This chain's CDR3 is CSVGRLAGDRRETQYF.

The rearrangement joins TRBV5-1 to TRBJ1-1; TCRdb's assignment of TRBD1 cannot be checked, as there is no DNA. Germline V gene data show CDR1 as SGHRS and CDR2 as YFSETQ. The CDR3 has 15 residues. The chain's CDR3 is CASSKKTGANTEAFF.

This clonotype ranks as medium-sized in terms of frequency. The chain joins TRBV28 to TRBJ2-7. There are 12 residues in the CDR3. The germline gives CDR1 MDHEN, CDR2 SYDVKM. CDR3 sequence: CASSLTPTEQYF.

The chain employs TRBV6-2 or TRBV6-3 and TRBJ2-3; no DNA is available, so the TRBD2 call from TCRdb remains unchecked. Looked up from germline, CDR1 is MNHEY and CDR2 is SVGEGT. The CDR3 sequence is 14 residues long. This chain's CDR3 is CASRVASSTDTQYF.

The CDR3 reads CASSSTGTGVPDTQYF. V gene TRBV27 combines with J gene TRBJ2-3; TCRdb designates TRBD1, a call that cannot be tested without DNA. Germline V gene data show CDR1 as MNHEY and CDR2 as SMNVEV (reference sequence). The CDR3 runs to 16 residues.

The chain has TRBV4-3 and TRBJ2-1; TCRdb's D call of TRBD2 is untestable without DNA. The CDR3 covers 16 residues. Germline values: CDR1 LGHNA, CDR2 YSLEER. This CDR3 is CASSQEWRGGWSEQFF.